The entry that follows covers one TCR beta chain sequence. This sample was included in a study of blood T cells in healthy people across ages. Sample-barcoded 5' priming and a J-beta primer mix drove a second PCR of 7 to 11 cycles. TCRdb re-analysed the 5' RACE reads in MiXCR, keeping a single row per CDR3 protein. Here the sample spans over 1,200,000 distinct CDR3 sequences, around 59% being singletons. The CDR3 spans 14 residues. The germline V gene encodes CDR1 LNHNV and CDR2 YYDKDF (reference sequence). Unmatched junction bases numbered 5, after V lost 2 bases and J lost 8 bases. This sequence was found in a man between 18 and 35 years old in good health. The chain combines TRBV15 with TRBJ2-1; 8 nucleotides align to TRBD1. Sequenced: blood. The CDR3 here is CATSRSQGADEQFF. CDR3 DNA: TGTGCCACCAGCAGATCGCAGGGGGCGGATGAGCAGTTCTTC.